These 17 T cell receptor beta chains share one sample of origin, sequenced in a study of beta chain features in type 1 diabetes. Expressed TCRB transcripts got sequenced, as all isolated RNA was reverse transcribed. Produced via immunoSEQ multiplex PCR; TCRdb's table is partial and in-frame only. The sample contains 130,000 or so clones, about 8.7% of which appear only once. The sample consisted of central memory CD4+ T cells from blood. Receptors originate from a man in his late teens or twenties in good health.

The genes are TRBV18 and TRBJ1-5; TRBD1 aligns across 8 bases. Trimming at V came to 5 bases and at J to 3 bases, leaving 6 bases not matched to a gene. Looked up from germline, CDR1 is KGHSH and CDR2 is LQKENI. The CDR3 spans 15 residues. CDR3: CASSSAGGANQPQHF. For the CDR3, the DNA is TGTGCCAGCTCAAGTGCAGGGGGCGCCAATCAGCCCCAGCATTTT.

As to this clone: In the same sample, other DNA sequences code for this CDR3. The chain couples TRBV5-1 to TRBJ2-5, with TRBD1 matching 7 bases. The CDR3 runs 12 residues. The trim removed 3 bases at V and 5 bases at J, leaving 1 base unmatched. Per the germline V gene, CDR1 is SGHRS and CDR2 is YFSETQ. The CDR3 sequence is CASSSRGETQYF. The CDR3 DNA sequence: TGCGCCAGCAGCTCCAGGGGGGAGACCCAGTACTTC.

The sample holds a few counts of this clone. The CDR3 DNA is TGTGCCAGTAGTGGGCCGGGACAGTACACCTACGAGCAGTACTTC. It specifies CASSGPGQYTYEQYF. J is TRBJ2-7 and V is TRBV19; 7 positions agree with TRBD1. The CDR3 spans 15 residues. CDR1 is LNHDA and CDR2 is SQIVND in the germline V gene (reference sequence). J lost 2 bases, V lost 5 bases, and 9 bases had no gene match.

The gene calls are TRBV21-1 and TRBJ2-3; the D call in the table, TRBD2, was not verified against the DNA. TRBV21-1 is assigned pseudogene status. The CDR3 extends over 15 amino acids. The DNA of the CDR3 is TGTGCCAGCAGCAACCGACTAGCGGAGACAGATACGCAGTATTTT. Translating gives CASSNRLAETDTQYF.

This clone showed up many times. V and J are TRBV4-3 and TRBJ1-6; D may be TRBD1 (6 bases). The CDR3 covers 15 residues. Germline assignment: CDR1 LGHNA and CDR2 YSLEER. Trimming left V 3 bases short and J 8 bases short, with 14 bases between. CDR3 loop: CASSQSQGVDSPLHF. CDR3 coding DNA: TGCGCCAGCAGCCAGTCACAGGGAGTGGATTCACCCCTCCACTTT.

This clone was observed a few times. The chain uses TRBV2 and TRBJ2-7; 13 nucleotides match TRBD2. The V gene's germline CDR1 is SNHLY and CDR2 FYNNEI. This CDR3 region has 14 residues. V shed 4 bases, J shed 3 bases, and the junction held 0 bases outside the gene matches. The CDR3 sequence is CASSGTSGSYEQYF. The CDR3, as DNA: TGTGCCAGCAGTGGGACTAGCGGGAGCTACGAGCAGTACTTC.

The chain has TRBV7-6 and TRBJ2-4; D remains ambiguous. The germline V and J ends were trimmed by 1 base and 0 bases, with 10 bases remaining between them. The CDR3 covers 16 residues. Germline lookup yields CDR1 SGHVS and CDR2 FNYEAQ. The CDR3 reads CASSLGAGLAKNIQYF. The CDR3 nucleotides are TGTGCCAGCAGCTTAGGGGCTGGGTTAGCCAAAAACATTCAGTACTTC.

This clone showed up just once. J is TRBJ2-7 and V is TRBV6-5, with a weak D call TRBD1 (5 bases). Germline V lookup: CDR1 MNHEY, CDR2 SVGAGI. Trimming took 4 bases from V and 4 from J, leaving 14 bases between them. The CDR3 totals 14 residues. CDR3 nucleotide sequence: TGTGCCAGCAGTTCCCCCAGGGCGACGTACGAGCAGTACTTC. Protein product: CASSSPRATYEQYF.

This clone has at least ten counts. The V call is TRBV14, the J call TRBJ1-2, with unresolved D. Trimming pared 2 bases from V and 5 bases from J, leaving 9 bases between. CDR1 is SGHDN and CDR2 is FVKESK in the germline V gene. The CDR3 runs 13 residues. The CDR3 is CASSQLSLYGYTF. In DNA, the CDR3 is TGTGCCAGCAGCCAACTGTCTCTGTATGGCTACACCTTC.

The rearrangement links TRBV19 to TRBJ2-7, with 8 nucleotides matching TRBD2. Trimming took 5 bases from V and 2 from J; bases not matched to a gene: 11. CDR1 is LNHDA and CDR2 is SQIVND in the germline V gene (reference sequence). This CDR3 contains 16 residues. CDR3 nucleotide sequence: TGTGCCAGTAGTCTGATAGCGGGGTTATTCCCCTACGAGCAGTACTTC. Translated: CASSLIAGLFPYEQYF.

This clone showed up many times. The rearrangement uses TRBV29-1 and TRBJ2-1, with 8 bases fitting TRBD1. V gave up 8 bases and J gave up 7 bases; unmatched junction bases: 10. This CDR3 comprises 13 residues. From germline, CDR1 is SQVTM and CDR2 ANQGSEA. The CDR3 DNA is TGCAGCATCGGACAGGGCCTATGGAATGAGCAGTTCTTC. Translating gives CSIGQGLWNEQFF.

This clone was observed a handful of times. The chain joins TRBV7-8 to TRBJ1-1, with 10 bases fitting TRBD1. V dropped 5 bases and J dropped 3; count of bases not matched to a gene: 3. Germline CDR1 and CDR2: SGHVS and FQNEAQ. This CDR3 comprises 14 residues. The DNA of the CDR3 is TGTGCCAGCAGCAGGACAGGGGGTGACACTGAAGCTTTCTTT. It translates to CASSRTGGDTEAFF.

This clone was counted a few times. The chain joins TRBV11-2 to TRBJ1-4; D is undetermined. Germline values: CDR1 SGHAT, CDR2 FQNNGV. CDR3 length equals 13 residues. V lost 5 bases and J lost 6, with 10 bases in between. CDR3 nucleotide sequence: TGTGCCAGCAGCCGCGTCGGTGATGAAAAACTGTTTTTT. The encoded protein is CASSRVGDEKLFF.

This clone was counted a few times. The V and J genes are TRBV27 and TRBJ1-3; the D is unclear. CDR1 and CDR2 from the germline V gene are MNHEY and SMNVEV (reference sequence). The length of the CDR3 is 13 residues. Trimming pared 5 bases from V and 0 bases from J, leaving 5 bases between. CDR3 loop: CASSTFSGNTIYF. The CDR3, as DNA: TGTGCCAGCAGTACTTTCTCTGGAAACACCATATATTTT.

This clone was observed many times. J is TRBJ2-4 and V is TRBV7-9; TRBD1 matches 9 bases. J lost 15 bases, V lost 5 bases, and 5 bases had no gene match. The germline V gene has CDR1 SEHNR and CDR2 FQNEAQ (reference sequence). The CDR3 length is 11 residues. Here the CDR3 reads CASSLGQGLYF. The CDR3 DNA follows: TGTGCCAGCAGCCTCGGACAGGGGTTGTACTTC.

This clone was found a few times. The chain joins TRBV7-9 to TRBJ2-3; the match to TRBD2 covers 11 bases. Trimming removed 1 base from V and 8 bases from J; junction bases left unmatched: 11. The germline gives CDR1 SEHNR, CDR2 FQNEAQ (reference sequence). The CDR3 covers 17 residues. Here the CDR3 reads CASSLVWLAGGGGTQYF. The CDR3 DNA sequence: TGTGCCAGCAGCTTAGTATGGCTAGCGGGAGGAGGTGGTACGCAGTATTTT.

This clone appeared a few times. The CDR3 DNA reads as TGTGCCAGCAGCGAGCCGGGTCACACCGGGGAGCTGTTTTTT. This translates into CASSEPGHTGELFF. The chain recombines TRBV9 with TRBJ2-2; D is unresolved. Trimming took 3 bases from V and 3 from J, leaving 9 bases between them. This CDR3 has 14 amino acids. Germline V gene sequence: CDR1 SGDLS, CDR2 YYNGEE.